This TCR beta chain was profiled in a study of metastatic and nonmetastatic thyroid tumors. Original processing notes: Construction of a distant-metastasis classifier for papillary thyroid cancer relied on CDR3 differences across clinicopathological groups. TCRdb reassembled clones from the PCR reads with MiXCR. What appears here as the V and J calls and clone size reflects TCRdb's work, not the paper's. Among 20,000 to 25,000 clones, approximately 14% were seen once, and the ten largest hold around a fifth. Study-level points and caveats: The reported finding was significantly higher TCR beta diversity in malignant thyroid tumors relative to benign nodules, in blood and tumor.

Before thyroid surgery, none of the patients had received any treatment. The CDR3 length is 12 residues. Germline V CDR1 and CDR2: WSHSY, SAAADI. Trimming cost V 0 bases and J 4 bases, with 3 bases left between them. In this sample, this clone turned up many times. Its specificity is unknown. This clonotype was obtained from a female donor with papillary thyroid cancer or a benign thyroid nodule (not recorded which). Some clones in this sample may be carry-over from other donors' samples. Input material: blood. V and J are TRBV10-2 and TRBJ1-1; no firm D call. CDR3 region: CASSESLTEAFF. CDR3 in DNA: TGCGCCAGCAGTGAGTCACTCACTGAAGCTTTCTTT.